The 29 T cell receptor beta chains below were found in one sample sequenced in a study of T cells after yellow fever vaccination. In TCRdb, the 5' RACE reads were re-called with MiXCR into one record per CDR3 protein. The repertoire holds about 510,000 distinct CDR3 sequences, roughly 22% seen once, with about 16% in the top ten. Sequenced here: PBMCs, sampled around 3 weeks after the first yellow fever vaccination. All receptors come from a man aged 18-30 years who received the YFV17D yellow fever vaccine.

The CDR3 DNA is TGCGCCAGCAGCTTCGGGCAGGGGGCCGCAGATACGCAGTATTTT. Protein product: CASSFGQGAADTQYF. The chain recombines TRBV5-1 with TRBJ2-3; TRBD1 aligns across 8 bases. Germline CDR1 SGHRS, CDR2 YFSETQ. This CDR3 comprises 15 residues. J lost 4 bases, V lost 2 bases, and 6 bases had no gene match.

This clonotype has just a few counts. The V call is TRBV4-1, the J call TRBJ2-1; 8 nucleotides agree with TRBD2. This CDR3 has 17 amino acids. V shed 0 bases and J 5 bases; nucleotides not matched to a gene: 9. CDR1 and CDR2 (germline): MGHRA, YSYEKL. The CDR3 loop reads CASSQDGTSIGNNEQFF. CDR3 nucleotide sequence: TGCGCCAGCAGCCAAGACGGGACTAGTATCGGTAACAATGAGCAGTTCTTC.

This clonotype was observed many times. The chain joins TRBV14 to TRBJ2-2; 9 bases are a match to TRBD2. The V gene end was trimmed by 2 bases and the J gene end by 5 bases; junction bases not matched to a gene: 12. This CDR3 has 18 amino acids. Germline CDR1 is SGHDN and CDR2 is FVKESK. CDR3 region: CASSQTRGGLSRTGELFF. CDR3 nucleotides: TGTGCCAGCAGCCAAACGCGGGGGGGCCTGAGTAGGACCGGGGAGCTGTTTTTT.

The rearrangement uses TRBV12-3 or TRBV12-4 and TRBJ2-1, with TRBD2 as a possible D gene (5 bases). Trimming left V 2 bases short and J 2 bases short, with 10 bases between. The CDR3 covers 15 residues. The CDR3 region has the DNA TGTGCCAGCAGTTTAAGAGGGATCACCTACAATGAGCAGTTCTTC. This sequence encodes CASSLRGITYNEQFF.

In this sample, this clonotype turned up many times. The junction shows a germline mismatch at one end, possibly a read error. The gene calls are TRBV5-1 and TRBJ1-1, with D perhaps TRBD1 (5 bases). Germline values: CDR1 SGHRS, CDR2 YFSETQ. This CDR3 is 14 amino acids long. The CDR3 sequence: CASSSQGLNTEAFF. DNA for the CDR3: TGTGCCAGCTCCTCCCAGGGACTGAACACTGAAGCTTTCTTT.

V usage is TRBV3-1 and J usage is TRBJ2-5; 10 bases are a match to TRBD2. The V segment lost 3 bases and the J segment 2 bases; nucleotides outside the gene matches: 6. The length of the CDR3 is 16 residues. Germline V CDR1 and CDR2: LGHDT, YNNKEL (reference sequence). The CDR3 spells CASSHPLSGGQETQYF. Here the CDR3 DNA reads TGTGCCAGCAGCCACCCTCTTAGCGGGGGGCAAGAGACCCAGTACTTC.

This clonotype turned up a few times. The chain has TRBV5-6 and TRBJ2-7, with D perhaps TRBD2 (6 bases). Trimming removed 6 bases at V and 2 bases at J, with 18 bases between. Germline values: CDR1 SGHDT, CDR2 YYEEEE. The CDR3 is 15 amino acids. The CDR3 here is CASNVGGMGPYEQYV. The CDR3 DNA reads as TGTGCCAGCAACGTGGGGGGTATGGGGCCCTACGAGCAGTACGTC.

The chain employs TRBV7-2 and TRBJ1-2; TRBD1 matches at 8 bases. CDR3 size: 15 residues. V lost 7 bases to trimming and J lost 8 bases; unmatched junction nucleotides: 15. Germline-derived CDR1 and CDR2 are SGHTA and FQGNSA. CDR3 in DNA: TGTGCCAGCACCCTTCTCGGACAGGGTGTTTGGGGCTACACCTTC. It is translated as CASTLLGQGVWGYTF.

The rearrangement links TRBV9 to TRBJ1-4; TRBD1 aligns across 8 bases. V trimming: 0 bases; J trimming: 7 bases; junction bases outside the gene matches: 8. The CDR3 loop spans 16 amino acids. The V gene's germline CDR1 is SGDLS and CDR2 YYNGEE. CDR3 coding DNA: TGTGCCAGCAGCGTAGAGGACAGGGTAATGGGTGAAAAACTGTTTTTT. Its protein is CASSVEDRVMGEKLFF.

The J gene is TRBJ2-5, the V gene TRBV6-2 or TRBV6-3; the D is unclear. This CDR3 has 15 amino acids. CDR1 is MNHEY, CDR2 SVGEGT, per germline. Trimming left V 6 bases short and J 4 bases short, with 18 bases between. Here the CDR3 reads CASSLSWMDGETQYF. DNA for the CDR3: TGTGCCAGCAGCCTATCGTGGATGGACGGAGAGACCCAGTACTTC.

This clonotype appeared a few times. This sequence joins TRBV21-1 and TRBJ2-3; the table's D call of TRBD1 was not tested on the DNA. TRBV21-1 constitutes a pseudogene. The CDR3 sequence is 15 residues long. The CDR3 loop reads CASSRGRSGTDTQYF. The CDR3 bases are TGTGCCAGCAGCAGGGGGCGTTCAGGCACAGATACGCAGTATTTT.

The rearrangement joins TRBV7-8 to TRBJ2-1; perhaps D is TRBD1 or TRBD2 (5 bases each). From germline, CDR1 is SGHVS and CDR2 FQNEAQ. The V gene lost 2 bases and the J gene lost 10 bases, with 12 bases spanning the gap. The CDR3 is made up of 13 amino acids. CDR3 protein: CASSLWGSGEQFF. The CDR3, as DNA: TGTGCCAGCAGCTTATGGGGGTCAGGGGAGCAGTTCTTC. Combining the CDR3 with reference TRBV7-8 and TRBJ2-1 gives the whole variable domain GAGVSQSPRYKVAKRGQDVALRCDPISGHVSLFWYQQALGQGPEFLTYFQNEAQLDKSGLPSDRFFAERPEGSVSTLKIQRTQQEDSAVYLCASSLWGSGEQFFGPGTRLTVL.

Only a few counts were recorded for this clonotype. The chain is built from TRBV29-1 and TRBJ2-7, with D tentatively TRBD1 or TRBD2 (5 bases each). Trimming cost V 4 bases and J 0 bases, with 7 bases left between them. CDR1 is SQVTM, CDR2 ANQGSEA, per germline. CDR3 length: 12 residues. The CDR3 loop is CSVGGDSYEQYF. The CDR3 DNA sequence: TGCAGCGTTGGAGGGGACTCCTACGAGCAGTACTTC.

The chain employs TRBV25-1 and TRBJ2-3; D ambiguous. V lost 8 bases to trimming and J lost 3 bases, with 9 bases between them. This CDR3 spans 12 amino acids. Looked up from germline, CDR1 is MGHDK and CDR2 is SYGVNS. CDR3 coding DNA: TGTGCCAGCGGGGATCTAACAGATACGCAGTATTTT. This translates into CASGDLTDTQYF.

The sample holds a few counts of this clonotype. As DNA, the CDR3 is TGCAGTGCCGACCGGGGGAGCTCCTACAATGAGCAGTTCTTC. Protein sequence: CSADRGSSYNEQFF. This sequence joins TRBV20-1 and TRBJ2-1, with D possibly matching TRBD2 (6 bases). With 6 bases removed from V and 0 bases from J, the gap between germline ends came to 12 bases. The germline V gene has CDR1 DFQATT and CDR2 SNEGSKA (reference sequence). The CDR3 consists of 14 residues.

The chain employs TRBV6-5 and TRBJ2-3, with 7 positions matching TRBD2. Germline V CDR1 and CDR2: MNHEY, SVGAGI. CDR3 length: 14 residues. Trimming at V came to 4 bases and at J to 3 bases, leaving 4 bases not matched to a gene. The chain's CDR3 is CASSWTRRTDTQYF. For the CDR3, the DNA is TGTGCCAGCAGTTGGACTAGGAGGACAGATACGCAGTATTTT.

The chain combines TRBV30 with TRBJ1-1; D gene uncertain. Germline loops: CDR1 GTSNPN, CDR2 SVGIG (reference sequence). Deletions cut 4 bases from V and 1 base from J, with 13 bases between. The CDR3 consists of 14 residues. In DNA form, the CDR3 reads TGTGCCTGGAATCACTTTTTATGGAACACTGAAGCTTTCTTT. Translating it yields CAWNHFLWNTEAFF.

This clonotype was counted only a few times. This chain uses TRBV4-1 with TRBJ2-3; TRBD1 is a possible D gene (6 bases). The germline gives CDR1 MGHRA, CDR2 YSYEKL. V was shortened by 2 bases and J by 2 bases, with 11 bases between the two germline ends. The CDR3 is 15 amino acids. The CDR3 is CASSQTGHYTDTQYF. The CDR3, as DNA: TGCGCCAGCAGCCAAACGGGACATTACACAGATACGCAGTATTTT.

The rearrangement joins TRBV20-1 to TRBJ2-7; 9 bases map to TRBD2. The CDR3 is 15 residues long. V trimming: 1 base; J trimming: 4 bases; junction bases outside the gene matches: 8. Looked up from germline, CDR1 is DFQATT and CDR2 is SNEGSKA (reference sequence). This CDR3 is CSARVPLAGKYEQYV. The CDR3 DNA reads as TGCAGTGCTAGAGTCCCCCTAGCGGGGAAGTACGAGCAGTACGTC.

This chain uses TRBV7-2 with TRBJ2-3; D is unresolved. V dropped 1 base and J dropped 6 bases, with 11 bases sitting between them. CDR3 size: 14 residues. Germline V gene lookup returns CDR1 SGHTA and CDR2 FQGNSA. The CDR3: CASSLGVGVDTQYF. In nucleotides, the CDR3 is TGTGCCAGCAGCTTAGGTGTTGGGGTCGATACGCAGTATTTT.

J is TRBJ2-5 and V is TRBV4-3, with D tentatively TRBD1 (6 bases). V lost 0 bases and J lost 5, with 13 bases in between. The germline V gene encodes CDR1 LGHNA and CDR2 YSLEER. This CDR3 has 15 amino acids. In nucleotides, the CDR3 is TGCGCCAGCAGCCAAGACCTCAGGGGTAGGGAGACCCAGTACTTC. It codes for CASSQDLRGRETQYF.

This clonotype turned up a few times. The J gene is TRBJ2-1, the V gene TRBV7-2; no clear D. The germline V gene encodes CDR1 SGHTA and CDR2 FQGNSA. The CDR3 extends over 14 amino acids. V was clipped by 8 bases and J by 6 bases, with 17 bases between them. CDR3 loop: CASGQDLGPNEQFF. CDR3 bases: TGTGCCAGCGGGCAGGACCTCGGCCCCAATGAGCAGTTCTTC. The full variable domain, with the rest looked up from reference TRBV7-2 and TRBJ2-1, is GAGVSQSPSNKVTEKGKDVELRCDPISGHTALYWYRQSLGQGLEFLIYFQGNSAPDKSGLPSDRFSAERTGGSVSTLTIQRTQQEDSAVYLCASGQDLGPNEQFFGPGTRLTVL.

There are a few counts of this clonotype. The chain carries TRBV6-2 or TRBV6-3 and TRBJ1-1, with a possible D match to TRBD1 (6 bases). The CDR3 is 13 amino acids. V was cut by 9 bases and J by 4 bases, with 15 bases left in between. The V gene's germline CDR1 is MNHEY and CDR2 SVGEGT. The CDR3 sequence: CASKQGYGTEAFF. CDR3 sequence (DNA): TGTGCCAGTAAACAGGGATACGGCACTGAAGCTTTCTTT.

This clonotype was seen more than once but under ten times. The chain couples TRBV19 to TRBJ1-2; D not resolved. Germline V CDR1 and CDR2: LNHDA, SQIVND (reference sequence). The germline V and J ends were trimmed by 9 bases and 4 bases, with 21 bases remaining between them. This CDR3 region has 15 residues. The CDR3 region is CASNKNGRRPYGYTF. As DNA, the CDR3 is TGTGCCAGCAATAAAAACGGGAGAAGACCCTATGGCTACACCTTC.

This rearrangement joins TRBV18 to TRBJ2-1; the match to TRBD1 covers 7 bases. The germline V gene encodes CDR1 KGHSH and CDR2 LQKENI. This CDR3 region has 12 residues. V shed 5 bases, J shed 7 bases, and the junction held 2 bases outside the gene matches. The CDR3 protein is CASSKGANEQFF. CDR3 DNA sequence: TGTGCCAGCTCAAAGGGGGCGAATGAGCAGTTCTTC.

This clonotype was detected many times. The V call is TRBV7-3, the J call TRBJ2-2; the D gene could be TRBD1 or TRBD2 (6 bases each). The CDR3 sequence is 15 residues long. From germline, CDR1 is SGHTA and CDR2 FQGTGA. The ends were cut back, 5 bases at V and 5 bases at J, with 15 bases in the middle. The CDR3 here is CASSLSRGGTGELFF. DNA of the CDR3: TGTGCCAGCAGCCTGAGCAGGGGAGGAACCGGGGAGCTGTTTTTT.

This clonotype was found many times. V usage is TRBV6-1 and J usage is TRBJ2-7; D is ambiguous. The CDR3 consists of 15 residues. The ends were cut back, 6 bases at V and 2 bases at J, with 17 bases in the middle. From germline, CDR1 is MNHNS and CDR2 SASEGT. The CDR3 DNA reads TGTGCCAGCAGGACCGGGCAGGAGCTGACCTACGAGCAGTACTTC. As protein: CASRTGQELTYEQYF.

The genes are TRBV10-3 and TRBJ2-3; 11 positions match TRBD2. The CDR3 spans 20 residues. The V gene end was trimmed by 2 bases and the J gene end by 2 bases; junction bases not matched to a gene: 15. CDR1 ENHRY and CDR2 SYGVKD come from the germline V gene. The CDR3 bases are TGTGCCATCAGTGAGGCCCGACCGGGTAGCGGGGGGGCCAACACAGATACGCAGTATTTT. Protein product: CAISEARPGSGGANTDTQYF.

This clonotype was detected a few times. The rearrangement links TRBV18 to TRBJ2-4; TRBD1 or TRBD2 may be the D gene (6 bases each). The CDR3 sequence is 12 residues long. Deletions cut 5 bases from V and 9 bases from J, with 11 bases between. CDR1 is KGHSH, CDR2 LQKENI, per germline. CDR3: CASSSQGGIQYF. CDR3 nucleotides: TGTGCCAGCTCATCACAGGGAGGCATTCAGTACTTC.